Listed below are T cell receptor beta chains from one sample, sequenced in a study of cytomegalovirus exposure and HLA in healthy donors. The protocol was immunoSEQ multiplex PCR, while the TCRdb copy is restricted to in-frame clones and leaves out a portion. The repertoire has some 200,000 clones, almost 70% of them found once; the top ten carry less than 3%. The sequencing input was PBMCs. The receptor set was obtained from a man aged 35-49 years in good health and CMV-seropositive. Both conserved end residues are part of each CDR3. A D gene is named only where the DNA matches it firmly. Clone size is given for some rows only: seen once, a few or many times, or a class if the clone is expanded.

j_call: TRBJ1-2; clone_size: .; d_call: TRBD1; v_call: TRBV4-2; cdr3_nt: TGTGCCAGCAGCCCCGGGACAGGGGGCCGGGGGAACTATGGCTACGCCTTC; cdr3_aa: CASSPGTGGRGNYGYAF
j_call: TRBJ1-4; clone_size: .; d_call: .; v_call: TRBV5-4; cdr3_nt: TGTGCCAGCAGCTTGGGGGGCGGGGGTGAAAAACTGTTTTTT; cdr3_aa: CASSLGGGGEKLFF
j_call: TRBJ2-5; clone_size: .; d_call: TRBD2; v_call: TRBV7-8; cdr3_nt: TGTGCCAGCAGCTCCGCGGGGGGCGGGACCCAGTACTTC; cdr3_aa: CASSSAGGGTQYF
j_call: TRBJ2-3; clone_size: .; d_call: .; v_call: TRBV29-1; cdr3_nt: TGCAGCGTTATTTTAGGGGCAGATACGCAGTATTTT; cdr3_aa: CSVILGADTQYF
j_call: TRBJ2-7; clone_size: .; d_call: .; v_call: TRBV5-1; cdr3_nt: TGCGCCAGCAGCGTCTCCTCCGGGACACTCTCCTACGAGCAGTACTTC; cdr3_aa: CASSVSSGTLSYEQYF
j_call: TRBJ1-3; clone_size: .; d_call: .; v_call: TRBV28; cdr3_nt: TGTGCCAGCAGCCTTGGAAACACCATATATTTT; cdr3_aa: CASSLGNTIYF
j_call: TRBJ2-1; clone_size: once; d_call: .; v_call: TRBV19; cdr3_nt: TGTGCCAGTAGTGCGGTCGGGATGAGGACGGACAATGAGCAGTTCTTC; cdr3_aa: CASSAVGMRTDNEQFF
j_call: TRBJ1-2; clone_size: .; d_call: .; v_call: TRBV2; cdr3_nt: TGTGCCAGCAGTGTGTGGCCTAACTATGGCTACACCTTC; cdr3_aa: CASSVWPNYGYTF
j_call: TRBJ1-2; clone_size: .; d_call: TRBD1; v_call: TRBV19; cdr3_nt: TGTGCCAGTAGTATGGGGCAGGGGGCTTTTGTGGACTATGGCTACACCTTC; cdr3_aa: CASSMGQGAFVDYGYTF
j_call: TRBJ2-1; clone_size: .; d_call: TRBD2; v_call: TRBV29-1; cdr3_nt: TGCAGCTTCGCCTTGGGACTAGCGGGGGCCCAGCAGTTCTTC; cdr3_aa: CSFALGLAGAQQFF
j_call: TRBJ2-7; clone_size: few; d_call: .; v_call: TRBV5-5; cdr3_nt: TGTGCCAGCAGCTTTACGAGGGCCCCCGGCTCTAGCTCCTACGAGCAGTACTTC; cdr3_aa: CASSFTRAPGSSSYEQYF
j_call: TRBJ1-4; clone_size: .; d_call: .; v_call: TRBV6-5; cdr3_nt: TGTGCCAGCAGTTACGGAGGTGAAAAACTGTTTTTT; cdr3_aa: CASSYGGEKLFF
j_call: TRBJ1-1; clone_size: few; d_call: .; v_call: TRBV15; cdr3_nt: TGTGCCACCAGCAGATACAGGGCGAACACTGAAGCTTTCTTT; cdr3_aa: CATSRYRANTEAFF
j_call: TRBJ2-2; clone_size: .; d_call: .; v_call: TRBV7-2; cdr3_nt: TGTGCCAGCAGGGACTCCGGGGAGCTGTTTTTT; cdr3_aa: CASRDSGELFF
j_call: TRBJ2-1; clone_size: .; d_call: TRBD2; v_call: TRBV4-1; cdr3_nt: TGCGCCAGCAGCCGGGGAAGCGGGGGGGCAAATGAGCAGTTCTTC; cdr3_aa: CASSRGSGGANEQFF
j_call: TRBJ1-5; clone_size: .; d_call: TRBD1; v_call: TRBV28; cdr3_nt: TGTGCCAGCAGTTTCATGGACAGGAGCAATCAGCCCCAGCATTTT; cdr3_aa: CASSFMDRSNQPQHF
j_call: TRBJ2-3; clone_size: .; d_call: TRBD2; v_call: TRBV29-1; cdr3_nt: TGCAGCGCTTCACGGGGGGGCGCAGATACGCAGTATTTT; cdr3_aa: CSASRGGADTQYF
j_call: TRBJ1-6; clone_size: few; d_call: .; v_call: TRBV5-4; cdr3_nt: TGTGCCAGCAGCTTGGCCAACACTAATTCACCCCTCCACTTT; cdr3_aa: CASSLANTNSPLHF
j_call: TRBJ1-4; clone_size: .; d_call: TRBD1; v_call: TRBV20-1; cdr3_nt: TGCAGTGCCGGTCGGACAGGGGGACTGTTTTTT; cdr3_aa: CSAGRTGGLFF
j_call: TRBJ1-3; clone_size: .; d_call: .; v_call: TRBV27; cdr3_nt: TGTGCCAGCAGTTTCGGACAGCCTCGCTCTGGAAACACCATATATTTT; cdr3_aa: CASSFGQPRSGNTIYF
j_call: TRBJ1-2; clone_size: .; d_call: TRBD1; v_call: TRBV28; cdr3_nt: TGTGCCAGCAGTTTAAACCGGGACAGGGGGCGTTATGGCTACACCTTC; cdr3_aa: CASSLNRDRGRYGYTF
j_call: TRBJ1-2; clone_size: few; d_call: TRBD1; v_call: TRBV19; cdr3_nt: TGTGCCAGTAGTAACCCGACAGGGGGGATCTATGGCTACACCTTC; cdr3_aa: CASSNPTGGIYGYTF
j_call: TRBJ2-5; clone_size: .; d_call: .; v_call: TRBV28; cdr3_nt: TGTGCCAGCAGTTCACTATCCGCGGGGGCGTACCAAGAGACCCAGTACTTC; cdr3_aa: CASSSLSAGAYQETQYF
j_call: TRBJ2-7; clone_size: .; d_call: .; v_call: TRBV25-1; cdr3_nt: TGTGCCAGCAGTGAATACCACGAGCAGTACTTC; cdr3_aa: CASSEYHEQYF
j_call: TRBJ2-2; clone_size: .; d_call: TRBD1; v_call: TRBV19; cdr3_nt: TGTGCCAGTATTAAGGACAGGGGGCGCACCGGGGAGCTGTTTTTT; cdr3_aa: CASIKDRGRTGELFF
j_call: TRBJ1-1; clone_size: .; d_call: .; v_call: TRBV4-2; cdr3_nt: TGTGCCAGCAGCCAAGGTCCTCCCCAGATGAACACTGAAGCTTTCTTT; cdr3_aa: CASSQGPPQMNTEAFF
j_call: TRBJ1-1; clone_size: .; d_call: .; v_call: TRBV5-6; cdr3_nt: TGTGCCAGCAGCTTTGGGGGGTTGAACACTGAAGCTTTCTTT; cdr3_aa: CASSFGGLNTEAFF
j_call: TRBJ1-6; clone_size: .; d_call: .; v_call: TRBV2; cdr3_nt: TGTGCCAGCAGTGGTGAGAGCTCTTATAATTCACCCCTCCACTTT; cdr3_aa: CASSGESSYNSPLHF
j_call: TRBJ2-7; clone_size: .; d_call: .; v_call: TRBV15; cdr3_nt: TGTGCCACCAGCAGAGATCGGGTAGGAACCTACGAGCAGTACTTC; cdr3_aa: CATSRDRVGTYEQYF
j_call: TRBJ2-3; clone_size: few; d_call: TRBD1; v_call: TRBV9; cdr3_nt: TGTGCCAGCAGCTCTTACAGGGGCCCGTTGGGCACAGATACGCAGTATTTT; cdr3_aa: CASSSYRGPLGTDTQYF
j_call: TRBJ1-5; clone_size: few; d_call: .; v_call: TRBV21-1; cdr3_nt: TGTGCCAGCAGCAGAAATCCGGGCCCGGGGGGGACTCAGCCCCAGCATTTT; cdr3_aa: CASSRNPGPGGTQPQHF
j_call: TRBJ1-1; clone_size: .; d_call: .; v_call: TRBV9; cdr3_nt: TGTGCCAGCAGCGTAGCCGGGCCCCGGGGATCCCACCTCCAGAACACTGAAGCTTTCTTT; cdr3_aa: CASSVAGPRGSHLQNTEAFF